This T cell receptor beta chain was sequenced for a study of identical twins. Each cDNA held unique molecular identifiers, and template switching gave it a universal primer site. TCRdb re-derived calls from the 5' RACE reads in MiXCR, one entry per CDR3 protein. The sample includes under 1 million distinct CDR3 sequences, 9% to 15% seen only once; the top ten take around 1.6%. This clonotype was detected only a few times. Its matching antigen is unknown. With 7 bases clipped from V and 1 base from J, the junction kept 1 base outside the gene matches. This CDR3 spans 14 amino acids. The germline gives CDR1 KGHDR, CDR2 SFDVKD. Findings of the study overall: There was an excess of low generation probability in the out-of-frame alpha sequences that twins shared. Out-of-frame beta chain sequences displayed weaker excess sharing between twins.

The same specimen was also included in a second study, on yellow fever vaccine responses in identical twins. That source adds: The T cell response to vaccination in identical twins was reportedly partly convergent and partly personalized.

Sequenced sample: PBMCs. This sequence joins TRBV24-1 and TRBJ1-1, with 11 bases matching TRBD1. The clonotype originates from a woman under 30 in good health. The CDR3 sequence: CATRGQGANTEAFF. Written as DNA, the CDR3 is TGTGCCACCAGAGGACAGGGGGCGAACACTGAAGCTTTCTTT.